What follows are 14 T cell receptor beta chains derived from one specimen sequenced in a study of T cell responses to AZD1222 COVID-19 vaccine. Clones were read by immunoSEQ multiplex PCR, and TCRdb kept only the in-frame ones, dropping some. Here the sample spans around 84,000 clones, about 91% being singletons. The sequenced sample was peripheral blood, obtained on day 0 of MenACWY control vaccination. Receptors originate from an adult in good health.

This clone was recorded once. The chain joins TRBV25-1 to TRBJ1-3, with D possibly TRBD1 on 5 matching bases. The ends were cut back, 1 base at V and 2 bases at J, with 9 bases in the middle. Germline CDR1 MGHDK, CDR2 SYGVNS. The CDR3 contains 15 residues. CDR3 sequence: CASSEFDSPGNTIYF. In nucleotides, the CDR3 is TGTGCCAGCAGTGAATTCGACAGCCCTGGAAACACCATATATTTT.

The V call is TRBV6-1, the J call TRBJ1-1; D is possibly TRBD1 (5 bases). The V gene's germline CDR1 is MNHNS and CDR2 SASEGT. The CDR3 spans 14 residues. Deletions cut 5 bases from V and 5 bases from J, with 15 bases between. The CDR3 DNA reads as TGTGCCAGCAGTAGCCGGGGGATCGATACTGAAGCTTTCTTT. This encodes CASSSRGIDTEAFF.

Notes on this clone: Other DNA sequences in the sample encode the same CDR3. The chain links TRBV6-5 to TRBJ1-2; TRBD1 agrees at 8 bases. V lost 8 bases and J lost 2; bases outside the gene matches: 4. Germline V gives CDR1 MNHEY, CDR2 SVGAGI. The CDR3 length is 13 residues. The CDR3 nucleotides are TGTGCCAGCGCTCAGGGGGCGAACTATGGCTACACCTTC. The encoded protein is CASAQGANYGYTF.

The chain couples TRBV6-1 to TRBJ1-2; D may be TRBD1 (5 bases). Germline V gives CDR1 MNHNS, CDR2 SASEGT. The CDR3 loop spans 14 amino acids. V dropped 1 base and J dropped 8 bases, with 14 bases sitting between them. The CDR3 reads CASSEVRQGGGYTF. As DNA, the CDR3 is TGTGCCAGCAGTGAAGTACGGCAGGGAGGAGGCTACACCTTC.

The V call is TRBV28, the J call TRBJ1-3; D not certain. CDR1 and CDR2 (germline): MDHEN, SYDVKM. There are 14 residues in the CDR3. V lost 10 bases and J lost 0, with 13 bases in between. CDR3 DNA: TGTGCCACCCTCGCCAGATACTCTGGAAACACCATATATTTT. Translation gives CATLARYSGNTIYF. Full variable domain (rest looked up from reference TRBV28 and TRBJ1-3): DVKVTQSSRYLVKRTGEKVFLECVQDMDHENMFWYRQDPGLGLRLIYFSYDVKMKEKGDIPEGYSVSREKKERFSLILESASTNQTSMYLCATLARYSGNTIYFGEGSWLTVV.

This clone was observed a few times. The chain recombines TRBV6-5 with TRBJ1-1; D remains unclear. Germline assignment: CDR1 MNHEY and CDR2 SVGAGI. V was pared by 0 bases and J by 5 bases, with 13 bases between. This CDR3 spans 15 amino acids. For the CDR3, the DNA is TGTGCCAGCAGTTACTCCGCGGGTGTGGGGACTGAAGCTTTCTTT. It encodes CASSYSAGVGTEAFF.

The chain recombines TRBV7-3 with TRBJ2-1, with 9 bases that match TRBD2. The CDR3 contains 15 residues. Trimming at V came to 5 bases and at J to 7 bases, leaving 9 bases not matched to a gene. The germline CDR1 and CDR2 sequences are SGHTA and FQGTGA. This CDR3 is CASSPLAGSWNEQFF. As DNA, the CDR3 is TGTGCCAGCAGCCCCCTAGCGGGGAGTTGGAATGAGCAGTTCTTC.

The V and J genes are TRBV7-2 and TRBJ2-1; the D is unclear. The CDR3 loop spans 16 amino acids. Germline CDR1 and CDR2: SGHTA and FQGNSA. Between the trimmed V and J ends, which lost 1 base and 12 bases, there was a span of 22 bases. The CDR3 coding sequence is TGTGCCAGCAGCTTAGGTTTGGGCGGCGGTGCAATCGCGCAGTTCTTC. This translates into CASSLGLGGGAIAQFF.

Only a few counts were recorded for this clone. CDR3 amino acids: CASSRDSYPNQPQHF. Here the CDR3 DNA reads TGTGCCAGCAGCCGGGACTCATACCCTAATCAGCCCCAGCATTTT. This chain uses TRBV7-9 with TRBJ1-5; possibly TRBD1 for D (5 bases). The CDR3 extends over 15 amino acids. Germline V lookup: CDR1 SEHNR, CDR2 FQNEAQ (reference sequence). Trimming left V 5 bases short and J 4 bases short, with 15 bases between.

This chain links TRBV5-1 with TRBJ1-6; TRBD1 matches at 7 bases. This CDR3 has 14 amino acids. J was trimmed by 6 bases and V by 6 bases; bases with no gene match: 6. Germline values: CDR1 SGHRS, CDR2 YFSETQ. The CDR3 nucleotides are TGCGCCAGCAAACCGGGGACAGCTAATTCACCCCTCCACTTT. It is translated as CASKPGTANSPLHF. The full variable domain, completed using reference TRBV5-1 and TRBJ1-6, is KAGVTQTPRYLIKTRGQQVTLSCSPISGHRSVSWYQQTPGQGLQFLFEYFSETQRNKGNFPGRFSGRQFSNSRSEMNVSTLELGDSALYLCASKPGTANSPLHFGNGTRLTVT.

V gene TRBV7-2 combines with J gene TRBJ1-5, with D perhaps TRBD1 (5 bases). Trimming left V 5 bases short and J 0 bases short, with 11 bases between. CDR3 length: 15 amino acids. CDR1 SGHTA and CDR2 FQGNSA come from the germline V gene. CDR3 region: CASSRDHNSNQPQHF. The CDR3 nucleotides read TGTGCCAGCAGCCGGGACCATAATAGCAATCAGCCCCAGCATTTT. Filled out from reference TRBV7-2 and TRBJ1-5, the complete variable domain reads GAGVSQSPSNKVTEKGKDVELRCDPISGHTALYWYRQSLGQGLEFLIYFQGNSAPDKSGLPSDRFSAERTGGSVSTLTIQRTQQEDSAVYLCASSRDHNSNQPQHFGDGTRLSIL.

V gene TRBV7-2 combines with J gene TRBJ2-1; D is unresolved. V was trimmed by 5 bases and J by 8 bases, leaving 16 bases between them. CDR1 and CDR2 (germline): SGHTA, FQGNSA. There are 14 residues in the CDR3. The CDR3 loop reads CASSVEQARDEQFF. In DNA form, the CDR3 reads TGTGCCAGCAGCGTAGAGCAGGCTCGGGATGAGCAGTTCTTC.

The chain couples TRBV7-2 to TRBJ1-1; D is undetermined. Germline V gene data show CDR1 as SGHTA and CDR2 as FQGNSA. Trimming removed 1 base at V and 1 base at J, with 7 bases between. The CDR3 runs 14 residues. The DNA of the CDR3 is TGTGCCAGCAGCTTAGTTGCAGAGAACACTGAAGCTTTCTTT. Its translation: CASSLVAENTEAFF.

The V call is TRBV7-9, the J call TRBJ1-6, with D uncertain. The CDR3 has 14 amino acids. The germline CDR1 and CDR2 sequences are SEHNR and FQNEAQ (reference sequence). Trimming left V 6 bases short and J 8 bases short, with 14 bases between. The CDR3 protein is CASSPGRGHSPLHF. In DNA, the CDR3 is TGTGCCAGCAGTCCGGGTCGCGGTCATTCACCCCTCCACTTT.